This section outlines one T cell receptor (beta chain) sequence together with its context. The data were taken from a study of blood T cell repertoires in COVID-19. As for the study in general: In each case, the material was cDNA or gDNA derived from T cells, B-cell-depleted T cells, or PBMCs.

Sequenced by immunoSEQ multiplex PCR; TCRdb stores in-frame clones only, minus some. The profile shows 150,000 to 200,000 clones, more than 75% of them singletons. The receptor comes from a woman aged 45-65 years with active or convalescent COVID-19. Sample: peripheral blood.

The DNA of the CDR3 is TGTGCCAGCAGCTTAGGGACGGGACAGTCGAACACCATATATTTT. It specifies CASSLGTGQSNTIYF. The chain carries TRBV7-6 and TRBJ1-3; 7 bases fit TRBD1. Germline CDR1 is SGHVS and CDR2 is FNYEAQ. The CDR3 spans 15 residues. Trimming removed 1 base from V and 7 bases from J; junction bases left unmatched: 7. The entire variable domain, with the rest obtained from reference TRBV7-6 and TRBJ1-3, is as follows: GAGVSQSPRYKVTKRGQDVALRCDPISGHVSLYWYRQALGQGPEFLTYFNYEAQQDKSGLPNDRFSAERPEGSISTLTIQRTEQRDSAMYRCASSLGTGQSNTIYFGEGSWLTVV.